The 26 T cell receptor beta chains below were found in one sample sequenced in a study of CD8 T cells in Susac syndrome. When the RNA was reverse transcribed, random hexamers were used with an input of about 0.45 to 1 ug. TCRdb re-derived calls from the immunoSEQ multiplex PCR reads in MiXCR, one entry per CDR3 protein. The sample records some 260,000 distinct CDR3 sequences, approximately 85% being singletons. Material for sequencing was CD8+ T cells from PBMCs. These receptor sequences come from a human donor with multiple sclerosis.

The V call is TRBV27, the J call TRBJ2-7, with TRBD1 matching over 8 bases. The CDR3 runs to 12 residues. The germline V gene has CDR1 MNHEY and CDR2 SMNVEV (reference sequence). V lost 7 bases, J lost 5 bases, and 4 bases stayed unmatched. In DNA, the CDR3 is TGTGCCAGCAAGCAGGGGGCCCACGAGCAGTACTTC. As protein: CASKQGAHEQYF.

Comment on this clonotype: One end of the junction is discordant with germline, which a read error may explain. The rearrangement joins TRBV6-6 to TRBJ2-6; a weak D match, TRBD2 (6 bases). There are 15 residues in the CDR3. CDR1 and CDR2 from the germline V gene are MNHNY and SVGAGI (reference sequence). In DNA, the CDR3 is TGTGCCGGCAGTTATTGGGGAGGCGGGGCCAACGTCCTGACTTTC. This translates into CAGSYWGGGANVLTF.

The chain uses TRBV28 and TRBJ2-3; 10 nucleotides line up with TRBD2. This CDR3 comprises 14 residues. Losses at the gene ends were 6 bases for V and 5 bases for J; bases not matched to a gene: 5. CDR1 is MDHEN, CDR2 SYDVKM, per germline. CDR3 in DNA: TGTGCCAGCAGCTTAGCGGGGGGCGAAGATACGCAGTATTTT. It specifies CASSLAGGEDTQYF. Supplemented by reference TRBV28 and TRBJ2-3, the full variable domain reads DVKVTQSSRYLVKRTGEKVFLECVQDMDHENMFWYRQDPGLGLRLIYFSYDVKMKEKGDIPEGYSVSREKKERFSLILESASTNQTSMYLCASSLAGGEDTQYFGPGTRLTVL.

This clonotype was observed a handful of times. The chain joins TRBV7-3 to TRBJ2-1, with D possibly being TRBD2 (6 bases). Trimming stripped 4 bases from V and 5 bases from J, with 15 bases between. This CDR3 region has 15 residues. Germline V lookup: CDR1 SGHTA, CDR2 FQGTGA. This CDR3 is CASSSNVGGNNEQFF. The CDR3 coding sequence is TGTGCCAGCAGCTCCAATGTGGGGGGAAACAATGAGCAGTTCTTC. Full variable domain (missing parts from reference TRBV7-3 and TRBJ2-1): GAGVSQTPSNKVTEKGKYVELRCDPISGHTALYWYRQSLGQGPEFLIYFQGTGAADDSGLPNDRFFAVRPEGSVSTLKIQRTERGDSAVYLCASSSNVGGNNEQFFGPGTRLTVL.

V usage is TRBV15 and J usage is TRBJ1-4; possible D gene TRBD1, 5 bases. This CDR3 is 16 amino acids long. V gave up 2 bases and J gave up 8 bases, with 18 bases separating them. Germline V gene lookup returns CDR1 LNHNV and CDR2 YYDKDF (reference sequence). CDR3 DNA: TGTGCCACCAGCAGATCATCAACAGGTTTGGGAGAAAAACTGTTTTTT. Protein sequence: CATSRSSTGLGEKLFF.

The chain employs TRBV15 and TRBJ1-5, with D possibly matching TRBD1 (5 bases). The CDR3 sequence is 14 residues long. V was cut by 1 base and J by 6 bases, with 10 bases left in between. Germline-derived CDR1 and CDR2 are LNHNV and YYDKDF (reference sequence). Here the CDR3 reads CATSRGGMPQPQHF. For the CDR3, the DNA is TGTGCCACCAGCAGAGGGGGGATGCCTCAGCCCCAGCATTTT.

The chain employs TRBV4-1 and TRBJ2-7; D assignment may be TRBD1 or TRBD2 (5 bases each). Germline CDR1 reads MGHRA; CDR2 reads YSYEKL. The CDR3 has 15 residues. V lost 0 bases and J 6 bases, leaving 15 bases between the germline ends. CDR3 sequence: CASSQDQTGPREQYF. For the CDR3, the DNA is TGCGCCAGCAGCCAAGATCAAACGGGGCCTCGCGAGCAGTACTTC.

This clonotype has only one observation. The CDR3 coding sequence is TGTGCCAGCAGCTTCTGGGAATGGTTGGGGGAGACCCAGTACTTC. Protein sequence: CASSFWEWLGETQYF. J is TRBJ2-5 and V is TRBV5-6; no definite D call. Per germline, CDR1 SGHDT and CDR2 YYEEEE. V was pared by 2 bases and J by 5 bases, with 16 bases between. The CDR3 contains 15 residues.

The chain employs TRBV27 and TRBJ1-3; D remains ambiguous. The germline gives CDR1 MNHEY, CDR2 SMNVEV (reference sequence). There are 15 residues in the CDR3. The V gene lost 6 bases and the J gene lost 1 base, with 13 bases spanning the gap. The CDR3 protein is CASSTRMVSGNTIYF. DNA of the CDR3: TGTGCCAGCAGCACCCGTATGGTTTCTGGAAACACCATATATTTT.

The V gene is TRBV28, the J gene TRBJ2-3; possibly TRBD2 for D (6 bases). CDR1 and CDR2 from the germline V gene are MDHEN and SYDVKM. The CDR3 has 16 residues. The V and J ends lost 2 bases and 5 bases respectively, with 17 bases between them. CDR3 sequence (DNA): TGTGCCAGCAGTTTAACACTAGCAAAAATGGGAGATACGCAGTATTTT. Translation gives CASSLTLAKMGDTQYF.

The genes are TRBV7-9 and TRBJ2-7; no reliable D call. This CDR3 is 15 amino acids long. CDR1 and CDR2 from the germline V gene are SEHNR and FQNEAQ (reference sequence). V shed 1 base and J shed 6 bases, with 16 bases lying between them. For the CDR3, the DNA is TGTGCCAGCAGCTTAGTTTCGGGTCCTTTCTCCGAGCAGTACTTC. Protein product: CASSLVSGPFSEQYF. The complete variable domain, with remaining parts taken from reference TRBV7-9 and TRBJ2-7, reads DTGVSQNPRHKITKRGQNVTFRCDPISEHNRLYWYRQTLGQGPEFLTYFQNEAQLEKSRLLSDRFSAERPKGSFSTLEIQRTEQGDSAMYLCASSLVSGPFSEQYFGPGTRLTVT.

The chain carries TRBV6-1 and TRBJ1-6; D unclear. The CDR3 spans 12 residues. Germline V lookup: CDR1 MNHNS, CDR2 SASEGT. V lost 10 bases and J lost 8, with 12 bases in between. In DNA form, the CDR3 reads TGTGCCACCCTCAACACGGATTCACCCCTCCACTTT. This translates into CATLNTDSPLHF.

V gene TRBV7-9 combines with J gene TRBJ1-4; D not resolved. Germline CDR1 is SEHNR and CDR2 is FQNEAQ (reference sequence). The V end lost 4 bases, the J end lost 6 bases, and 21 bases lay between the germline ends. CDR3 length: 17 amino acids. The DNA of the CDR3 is TGTGCCAGCAGCTCCGTCGGGTTCAGCGTCGATGATGAAAAACTGTTTTTT. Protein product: CASSSVGFSVDDEKLFF.

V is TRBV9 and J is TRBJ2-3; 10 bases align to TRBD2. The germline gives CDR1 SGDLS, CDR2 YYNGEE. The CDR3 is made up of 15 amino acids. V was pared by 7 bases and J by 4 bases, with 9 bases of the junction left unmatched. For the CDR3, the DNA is TGTGCCAGCGATGAACTAGCGGGGAGTTCAGATACGCAGTATTTT. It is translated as CASDELAGSSDTQYF. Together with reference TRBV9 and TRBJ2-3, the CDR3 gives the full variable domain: DSGVTQTPKHLITATGQRVTLRCSPRSGDLSVYWYQQSLDQGLQFLIQYYNGEERAKGNILERFSAQQFPDLHSELNLSSLELGDSALYFCASDELAGSSDTQYFGPGTRLTVL.

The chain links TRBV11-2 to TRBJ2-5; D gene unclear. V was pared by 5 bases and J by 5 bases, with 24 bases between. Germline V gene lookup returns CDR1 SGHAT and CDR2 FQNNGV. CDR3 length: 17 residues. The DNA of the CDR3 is TGTGCCAGCAGCCAACTACCCACCACAGATCCATGGGAGACCCAGTACTTC. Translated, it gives CASSQLPTTDPWETQYF.

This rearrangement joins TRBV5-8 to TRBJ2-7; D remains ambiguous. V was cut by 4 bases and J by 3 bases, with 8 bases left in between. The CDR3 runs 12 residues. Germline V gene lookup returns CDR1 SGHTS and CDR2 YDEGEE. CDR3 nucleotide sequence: TGTGCCAGCAGCCCGGACCACTACGAGCAGTACTTC. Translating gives CASSPDHYEQYF.

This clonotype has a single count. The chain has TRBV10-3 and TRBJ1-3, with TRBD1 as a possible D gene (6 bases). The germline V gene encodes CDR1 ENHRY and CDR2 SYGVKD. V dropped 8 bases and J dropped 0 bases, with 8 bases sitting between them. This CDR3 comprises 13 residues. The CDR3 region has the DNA TGTGCCATCGAGGACAGCTCTGGAAACACCATATATTTT. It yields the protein CAIEDSSGNTIYF.

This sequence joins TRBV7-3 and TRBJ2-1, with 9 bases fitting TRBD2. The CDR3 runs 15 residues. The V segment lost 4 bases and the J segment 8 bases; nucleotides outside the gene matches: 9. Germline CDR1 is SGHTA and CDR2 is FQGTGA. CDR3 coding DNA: TGTGCCAGCAGCTCCGTGGCGGGAGGGATGGATGAGCAGTTCTTC. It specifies CASSSVAGGMDEQFF.

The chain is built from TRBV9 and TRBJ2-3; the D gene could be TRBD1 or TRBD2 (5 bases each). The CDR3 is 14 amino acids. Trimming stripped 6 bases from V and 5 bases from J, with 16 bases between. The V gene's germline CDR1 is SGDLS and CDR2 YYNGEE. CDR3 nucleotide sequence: TGTGCCAGCAATCAGGGACCCATACAAGATACGCAGTATTTT. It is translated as CASNQGPIQDTQYF.

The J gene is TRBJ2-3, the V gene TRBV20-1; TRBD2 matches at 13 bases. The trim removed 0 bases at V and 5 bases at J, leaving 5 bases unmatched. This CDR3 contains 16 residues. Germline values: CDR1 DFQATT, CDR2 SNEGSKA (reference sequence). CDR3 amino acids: CSARDGLAGVVDTQYF. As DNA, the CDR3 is TGCAGTGCTAGAGACGGACTAGCGGGAGTAGTAGATACGCAGTATTTT.

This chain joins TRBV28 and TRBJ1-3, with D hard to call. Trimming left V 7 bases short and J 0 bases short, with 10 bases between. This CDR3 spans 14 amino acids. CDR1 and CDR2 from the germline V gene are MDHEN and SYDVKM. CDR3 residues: CASTESDSGNTIYF. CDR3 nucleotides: TGTGCCAGCACCGAGTCTGACTCTGGAAACACCATATATTTT.

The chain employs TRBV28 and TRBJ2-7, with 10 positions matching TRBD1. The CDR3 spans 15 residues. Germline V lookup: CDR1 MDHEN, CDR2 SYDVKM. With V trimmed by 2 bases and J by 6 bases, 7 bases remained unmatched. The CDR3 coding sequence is TGTGCCAGCAGTTTAATCGGGACAGGGGACCTCGAGCAGTACTTC. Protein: CASSLIGTGDLEQYF.

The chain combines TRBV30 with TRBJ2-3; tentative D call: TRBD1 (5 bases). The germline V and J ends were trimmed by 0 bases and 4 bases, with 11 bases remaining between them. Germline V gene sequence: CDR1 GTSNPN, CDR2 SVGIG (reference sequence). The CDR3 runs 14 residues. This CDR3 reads CAWSVSAGPDTQYF. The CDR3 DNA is TGTGCCTGGAGTGTATCGGCAGGGCCAGATACGCAGTATTTT.

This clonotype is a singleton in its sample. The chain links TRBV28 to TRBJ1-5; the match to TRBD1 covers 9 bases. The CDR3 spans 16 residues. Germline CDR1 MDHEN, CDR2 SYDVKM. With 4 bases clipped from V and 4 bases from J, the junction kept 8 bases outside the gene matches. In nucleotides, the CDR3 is TGTGCCAGCAGTTCCTACTACAGGGGGCGGAATCAGCCCCAGCATTTT. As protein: CASSSYYRGRNQPQHF.

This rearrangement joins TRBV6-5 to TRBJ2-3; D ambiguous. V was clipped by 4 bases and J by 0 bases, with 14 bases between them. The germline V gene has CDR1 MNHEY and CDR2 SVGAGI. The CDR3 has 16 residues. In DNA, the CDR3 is TGTGCCAGCAGTTCGACCATCATCCCAAGCACAGATACGCAGTATTTT. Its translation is CASSSTIIPSTDTQYF.

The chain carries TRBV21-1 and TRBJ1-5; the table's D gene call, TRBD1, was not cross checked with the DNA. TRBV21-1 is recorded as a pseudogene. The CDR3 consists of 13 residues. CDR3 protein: CASRDRDGQPQHF. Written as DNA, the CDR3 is TGTGCCAGCAGAGACAGGGACGGGCAGCCCCAGCATTTT.